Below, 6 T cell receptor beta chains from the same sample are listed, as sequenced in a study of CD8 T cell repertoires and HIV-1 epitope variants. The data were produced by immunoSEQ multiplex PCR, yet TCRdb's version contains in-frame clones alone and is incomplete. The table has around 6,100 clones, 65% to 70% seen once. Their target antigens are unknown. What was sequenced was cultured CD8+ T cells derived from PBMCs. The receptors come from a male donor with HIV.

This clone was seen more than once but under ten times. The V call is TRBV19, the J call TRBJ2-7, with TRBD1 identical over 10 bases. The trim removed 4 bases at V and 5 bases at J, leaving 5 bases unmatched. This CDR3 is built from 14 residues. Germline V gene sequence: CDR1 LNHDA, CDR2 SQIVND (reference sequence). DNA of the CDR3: TGTGCCAGTAGTAAGACAGGGGGCAGCAACGAGCAGTACTTC. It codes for CASSKTGGSNEQYF.

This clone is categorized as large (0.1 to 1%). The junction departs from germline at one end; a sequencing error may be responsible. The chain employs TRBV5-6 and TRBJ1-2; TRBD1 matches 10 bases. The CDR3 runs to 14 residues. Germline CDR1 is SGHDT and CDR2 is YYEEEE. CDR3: CASSDPGTGVLGAF. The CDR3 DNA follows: TGTGCCAGCAGCGATCCCGGGACAGGGGTCCTCGGTGCCTTC.

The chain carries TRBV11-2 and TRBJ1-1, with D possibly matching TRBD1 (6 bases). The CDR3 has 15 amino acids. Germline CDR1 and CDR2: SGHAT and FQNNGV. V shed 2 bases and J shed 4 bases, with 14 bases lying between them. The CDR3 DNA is TGTGCCAGCAGCTTATCCCCGGGGGCAGCCACTGAAGCTTTCTTT. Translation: CASSLSPGAATEAFF. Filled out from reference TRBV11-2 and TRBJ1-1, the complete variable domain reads EAGVAQSPRYKIIEKRQSVAFWCNPISGHATLYWYQQILGQGPKLLIQFQNNGVVDDSQLPKDRFSAERLKGVDSTLKIQPAKLEDSAVYLCASSLSPGAATEAFFGQGTRLTVV.

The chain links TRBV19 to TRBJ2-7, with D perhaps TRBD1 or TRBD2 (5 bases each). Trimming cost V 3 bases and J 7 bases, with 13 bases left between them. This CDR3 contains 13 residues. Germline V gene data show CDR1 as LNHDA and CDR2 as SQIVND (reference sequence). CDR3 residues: CASSIYSWGEQYF. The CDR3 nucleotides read TGTGCCAGTAGTATCTATAGTTGGGGGGAGCAGTACTTC.

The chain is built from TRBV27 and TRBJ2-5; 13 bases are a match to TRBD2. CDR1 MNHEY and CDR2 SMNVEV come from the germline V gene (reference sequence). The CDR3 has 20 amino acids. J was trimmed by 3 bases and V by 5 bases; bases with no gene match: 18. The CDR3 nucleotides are TGTGCCAGCAGTCCGAAGAGACCGGGACTAGCGGGACCAACAAAAGAGACCCAGTACTTC. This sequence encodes CASSPKRPGLAGPTKETQYF.

This CDR3 reads CASRAYPDRGRNTEAFF. The CDR3 coding sequence is TGTGCCAGCAGAGCTTACCCCGATCGTGGGCGTAACACTGAAGCTTTCTTT. The V call is TRBV7-2, the J call TRBJ1-1; D gene unclear. This CDR3 contains 17 residues. Germline loops: CDR1 SGHTA, CDR2 FQGNSA. V was shortened by 6 bases and J by 2 bases, with 22 bases between the two germline ends.